This entry is about one T cell receptor beta chain. The antigen is undetermined. This sample was taken from a study of PD-L1 blockade in urothelial cancer. Whole-study context: Male sex and bladder-origin urothelial cancer were recorded for about 85% of the roughly 30 patients. Blood samples had a median of approximately 150,000 T cells.

Study conclusions and caveats: Durable-benefit patients expanded tumor-associated blood clones more at 3 weeks.

Germline V gene lookup returns CDR1 SGHRS and CDR2 YFSETQ. With V trimmed by 2 bases and J by 5 bases, 8 bases remained unmatched. The CDR3 sequence is 15 residues long. Data came from immunoSEQ multiplex PCR; TCRdb stores just in-frame clones and leaves some out. The repertoire holds approximately 72,000 clones, with approximately 84% as singletons. The time point denotes: pretreatment peripheral blood. Each patient gave between 1 and 8 samples of peripheral blood mononuclear cells, which were collected pretreatment and during treatment. Here the sequenced sample was PBMCs, taken around atezolizumab (anti-PD-L1) treatment. The chain couples TRBV5-1 to TRBJ1-2, with 8 bases that match TRBD1. The receptor was derived from a man in his 60s with urothelial cancer. CDR3 coding DNA: TGCGCCAGCAGCTTTGGCACAGGGGGATTTTATGGCTACACCTTC. This sequence encodes CASSFGTGGFYGYTF.